This record covers a single T cell receptor beta chain. Only a few counts were recorded for this clonotype. This receptor's antigen is unknown. Within one base of it there is no much larger clone, and no base qualities were kept. Sample time point, as interpreted from the label and publication: blood at routine non-recurrence follow-up after resection. For TCR sequencing, whole RNA was extracted from tumor and nontumor lung tissue, or from cryopreserved PBMC samples, and no cell sorting was done. A patient was chosen for TCR sequencing only when enough RNA was available from at least two tumor regions. From a lookup of the germline V gene (reference sequence), CDR1 and CDR2 are LGHDT and YNNKEL. Germline trimming: 1 base from V, 8 bases from J; junction bases outside gene matches: 4. The CDR3 sequence holds 13 residues, the cysteine and phenylalanine included. The DNA shown is the 39-base CDR3, in frame from base 1.

Receptors were amplified or captured by 5' RACE. The sequencer was a NextSeq 500. To allow correction of PCR and sequencing errors, the TCR library protocol tagged every TCR cDNA molecule with a unique molecular identifier. Concerning the study's data processing: Decombinator tools were used for TCR identification, UMI-based error correction and CDR3 extraction. TCRs above a frequency of 2 per 1,000, corresponding to the top 1% of the tumor frequency distribution, were defined as expanded. Rényi diversity was computed with the R vegan package after subsampling each repertoire 100 times to 5,000 TCRs. To build CDR3 similarity networks, amino acid triplet string-kernel similarity was used, and CDR3s were connected when their pairwise similarity was above 0.82. TCRdb reran the public reads through fastp at Q25 and MiXCR, keeping productive beta chains. Merged by CDR3 protein, the rows form single entries marked with the most common genes and DNA. TCRdb's processing, not the authors' own work, is the source of the V and J calls. The sample contains about 52,000 distinct CDR3 sequences, around 6.7% of them found a single time. The ten top clones hold around 35% of the sample.

These data originate in a study of spatial heterogeneity in lung cancer (dated by TCRdb to 2018 to 2020). Regarding the study in general: Donors were some 67 patients with early-stage, untreated non-small cell lung cancer from the lung TRACERx cohort. At surgery, roughly 220 tumor regions, roughly 62 matched nontumor lung samples and a few dozen PBMC samples were TCR-sequenced for both alpha and beta chains. In non-small cell lung cancer, the study made a quantitative comparison of TCR alpha and beta repertoires among multiple tumor regions, matched nontumor lung and blood. TCR repertoire features were related to nonsynonymous mutation counts determined by whole-exome sequencing of tumor tissue. Beta-chain transcripts were consistently detected in greater numbers than alpha-chain transcripts, which likely reflected higher beta-chain transcript abundance. Follow-up PBMC samples were sequenced whenever available, with a median time to follow-up of around two years after resection. In the raw uncorrected reads, each unique combination of TCR and UMI appeared on average more than ten times. What the work shows at the level of the full study, not this receptor alone: Only around 15 patients were included in the comparisons of baseline and follow-up blood repertoires. Ubiquitous expanded tumor TCRs were detected in blood more often at tumor resection than at routine follow-up. Additional single-cell paired TCR alpha and beta sequencing was considered necessary to confirm, at a functional level, the hypothesis that regional TCRs recognize regional mutations.

The source of this sequence is a female donor with early-stage non-small cell lung cancer. The specimen was PBMCs, collected at follow-up. The rearrangement combines TRBV3-1 with TRBJ1-1; the central 7 bases match TRBD1. The CDR3 corresponds to CASSQVDRSEAFF. The DNA is TGTGCCAGCAGCCAAGTGGACAGGTCCGAAGCTTTCTTT.